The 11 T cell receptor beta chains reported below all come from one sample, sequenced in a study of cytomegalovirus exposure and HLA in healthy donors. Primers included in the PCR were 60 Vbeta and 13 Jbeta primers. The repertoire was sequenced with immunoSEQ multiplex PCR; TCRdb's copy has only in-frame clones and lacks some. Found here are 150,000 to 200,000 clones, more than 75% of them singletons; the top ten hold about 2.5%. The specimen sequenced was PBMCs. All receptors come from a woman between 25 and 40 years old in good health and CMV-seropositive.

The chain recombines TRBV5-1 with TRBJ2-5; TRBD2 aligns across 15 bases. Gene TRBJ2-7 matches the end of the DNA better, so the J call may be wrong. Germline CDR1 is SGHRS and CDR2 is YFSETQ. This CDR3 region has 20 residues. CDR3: CASSLNPPGLAGGRAYEQYF. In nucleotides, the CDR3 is TGCGCCAGCAGCTTAAACCCCCCGGGACTAGCGGGGGGAAGGGCCTACGAGCAGTACTTC.

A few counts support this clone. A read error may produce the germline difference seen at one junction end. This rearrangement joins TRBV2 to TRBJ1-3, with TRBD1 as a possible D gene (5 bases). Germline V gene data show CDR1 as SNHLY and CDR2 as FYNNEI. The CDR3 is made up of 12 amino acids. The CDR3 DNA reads TGTGCCAGCAGAGGGGCCAGGACGTCCTGGCGTTTT. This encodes CASRGARTSWRF.

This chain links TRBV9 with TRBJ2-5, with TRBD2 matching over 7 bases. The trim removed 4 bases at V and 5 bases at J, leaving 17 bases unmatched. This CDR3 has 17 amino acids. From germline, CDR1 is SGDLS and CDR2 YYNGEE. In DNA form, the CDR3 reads TGTGCCAGCAGCCCCCTCTTGTGGGGGGGGAGAAGGGAGACCCAGTACTTC. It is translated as CASSPLLWGGRRETQYF.

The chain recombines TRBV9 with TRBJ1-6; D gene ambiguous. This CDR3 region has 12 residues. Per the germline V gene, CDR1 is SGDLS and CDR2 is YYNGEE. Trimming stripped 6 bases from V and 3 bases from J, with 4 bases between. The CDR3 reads CASNSYNSPLHF. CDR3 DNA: TGTGCCAGCAACAGCTATAATTCACCCCTCCACTTT.

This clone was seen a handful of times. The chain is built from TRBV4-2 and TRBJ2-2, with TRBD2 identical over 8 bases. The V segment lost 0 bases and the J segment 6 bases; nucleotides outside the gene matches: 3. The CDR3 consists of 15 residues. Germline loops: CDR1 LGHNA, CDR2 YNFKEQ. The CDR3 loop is CASSQDHGGAGELFF. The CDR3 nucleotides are TGTGCCAGCAGCCAAGATCACGGGGGGGCCGGGGAGCTGTTTTTT.

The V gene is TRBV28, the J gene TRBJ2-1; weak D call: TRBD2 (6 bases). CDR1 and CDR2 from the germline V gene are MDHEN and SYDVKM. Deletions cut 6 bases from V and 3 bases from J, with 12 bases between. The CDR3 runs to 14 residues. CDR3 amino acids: CASSPSGYYNEQFF. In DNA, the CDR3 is TGTGCCAGCAGCCCCAGCGGGTACTACAATGAGCAGTTCTTC.

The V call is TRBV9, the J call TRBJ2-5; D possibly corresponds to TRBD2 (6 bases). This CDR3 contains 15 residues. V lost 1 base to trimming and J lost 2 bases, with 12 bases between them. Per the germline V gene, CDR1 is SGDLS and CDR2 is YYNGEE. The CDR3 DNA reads TGTGCCAGCAGCGTAATGAAGGGGAGGCAAGAGACCCAGTACTTC. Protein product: CASSVMKGRQETQYF.

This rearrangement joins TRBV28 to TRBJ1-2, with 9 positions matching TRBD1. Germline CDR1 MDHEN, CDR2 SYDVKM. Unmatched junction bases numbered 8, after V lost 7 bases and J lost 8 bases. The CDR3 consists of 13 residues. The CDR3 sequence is CASKQQGAPGYTF. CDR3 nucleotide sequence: TGTGCCAGCAAGCAACAGGGGGCGCCAGGCTACACCTTC.

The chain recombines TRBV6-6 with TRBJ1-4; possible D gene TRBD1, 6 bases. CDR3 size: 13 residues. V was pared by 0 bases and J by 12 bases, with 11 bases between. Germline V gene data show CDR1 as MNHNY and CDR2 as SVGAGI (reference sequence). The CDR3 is CASSYSLGAELFF. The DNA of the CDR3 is TGTGCCAGCAGTTACTCTCTGGGGGCTGAACTGTTTTTT.

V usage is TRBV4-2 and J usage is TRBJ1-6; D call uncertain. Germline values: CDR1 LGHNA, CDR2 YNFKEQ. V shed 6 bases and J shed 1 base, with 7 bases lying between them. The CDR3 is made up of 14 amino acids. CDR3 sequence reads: CASSRGSYNSPLHF. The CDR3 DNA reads TGTGCCAGCAGTCGCGGATCCTATAATTCACCCCTCCACTTT.

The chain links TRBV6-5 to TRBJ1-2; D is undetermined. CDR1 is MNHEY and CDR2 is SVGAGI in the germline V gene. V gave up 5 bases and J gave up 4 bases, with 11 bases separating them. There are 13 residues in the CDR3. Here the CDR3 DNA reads TGTGCCAGCAGTGTCGACGGACTCTATGGCTACACCTTC. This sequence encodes CASSVDGLYGYTF.